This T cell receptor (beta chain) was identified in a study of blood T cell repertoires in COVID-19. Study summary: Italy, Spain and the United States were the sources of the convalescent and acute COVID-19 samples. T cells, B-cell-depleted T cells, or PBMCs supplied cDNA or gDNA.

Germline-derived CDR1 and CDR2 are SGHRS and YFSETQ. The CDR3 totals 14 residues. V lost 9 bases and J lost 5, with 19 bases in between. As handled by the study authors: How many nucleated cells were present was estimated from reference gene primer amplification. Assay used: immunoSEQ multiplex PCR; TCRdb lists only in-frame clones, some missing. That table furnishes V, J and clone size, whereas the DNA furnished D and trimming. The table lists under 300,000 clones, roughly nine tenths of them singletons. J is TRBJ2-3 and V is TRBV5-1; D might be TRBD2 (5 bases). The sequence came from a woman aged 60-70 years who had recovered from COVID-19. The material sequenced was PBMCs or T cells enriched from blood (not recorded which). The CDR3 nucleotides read TGCGCCACCCAAGGGTCGCGGGTGGGAGATACGCAGTATTTT. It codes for CATQGSRVGDTQYF.